This T cell receptor beta chain was captured by sequencing in a study of identical twins. Study-wide points: Low generation-probability sequences were in excess among twin-shared out-of-frame alpha sequences.

From the 5' RACE reads, TCRdb called clonotypes with MiXCR, one entry per CDR3 protein. Among some 1,600,000 distinct CDR3 sequences, less than 40% were seen once, and the ten largest hold approximately 0.25%. This clonotype was detected a few times. Antigen unknown. Germline V gives CDR1 SGHAT, CDR2 FQNNGV. The CDR3 spans 12 residues. The V gene lost 5 bases and the J gene lost 6 bases, with 10 bases spanning the gap. The receptor was isolated from a newborn girl in good health. Input material: cord blood. The rearrangement links TRBV11-2 to TRBJ1-2; D not certain. CDR3 amino acids: CASSRHGDGYTF. The DNA for the CDR3 is TGTGCCAGCAGCCGCCATGGGGATGGCTACACCTTC.